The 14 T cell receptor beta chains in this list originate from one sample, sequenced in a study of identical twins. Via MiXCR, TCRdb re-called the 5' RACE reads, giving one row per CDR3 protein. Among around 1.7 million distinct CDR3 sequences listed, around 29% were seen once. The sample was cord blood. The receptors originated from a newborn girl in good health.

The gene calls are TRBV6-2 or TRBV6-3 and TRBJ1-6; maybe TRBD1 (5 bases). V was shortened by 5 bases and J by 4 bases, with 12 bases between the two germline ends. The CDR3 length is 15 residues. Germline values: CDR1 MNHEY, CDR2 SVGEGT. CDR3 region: CASSPTGTYNSPLHF. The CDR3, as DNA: TGTGCCAGCAGTCCTACTGGGACGTATAATTCACCCCTCCACTTT.

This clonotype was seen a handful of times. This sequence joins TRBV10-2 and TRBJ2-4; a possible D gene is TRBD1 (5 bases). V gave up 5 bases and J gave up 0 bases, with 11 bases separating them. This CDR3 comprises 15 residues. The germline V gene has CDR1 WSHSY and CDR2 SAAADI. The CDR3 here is CASSIDRLAKNIQYF. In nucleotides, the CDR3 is TGCGCCAGCAGTATAGACAGATTAGCCAAAAACATTCAGTACTTC.

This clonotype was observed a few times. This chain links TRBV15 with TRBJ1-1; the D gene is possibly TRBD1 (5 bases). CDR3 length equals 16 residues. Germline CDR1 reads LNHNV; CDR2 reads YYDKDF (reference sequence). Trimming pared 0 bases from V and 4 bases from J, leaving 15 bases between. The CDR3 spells CATSRDEILGGTEAFF. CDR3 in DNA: TGTGCCACCAGCAGAGATGAAATTTTGGGGGGCACTGAAGCTTTCTTT.

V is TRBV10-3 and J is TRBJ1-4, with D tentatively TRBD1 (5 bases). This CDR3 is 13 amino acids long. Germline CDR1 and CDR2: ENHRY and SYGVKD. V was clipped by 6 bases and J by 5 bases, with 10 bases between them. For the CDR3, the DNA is TGTGCCATCAGGGGAGACAGAAATGAAAAACTGTTTTTT. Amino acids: CAIRGDRNEKLFF.

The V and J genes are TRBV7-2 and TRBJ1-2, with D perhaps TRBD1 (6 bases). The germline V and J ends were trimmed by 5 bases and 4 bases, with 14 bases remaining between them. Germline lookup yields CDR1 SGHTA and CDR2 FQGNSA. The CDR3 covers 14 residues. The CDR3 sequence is CASSPQQGAYGYTF. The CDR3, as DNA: TGTGCCAGCAGCCCTCAACAGGGTGCCTATGGCTACACCTTC.

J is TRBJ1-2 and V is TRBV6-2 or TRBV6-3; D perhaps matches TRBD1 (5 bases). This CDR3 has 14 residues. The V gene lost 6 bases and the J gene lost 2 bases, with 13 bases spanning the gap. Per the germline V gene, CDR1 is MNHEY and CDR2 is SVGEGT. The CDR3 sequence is CASRGTGTNYGYTF. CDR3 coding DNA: TGTGCCAGCAGGGGGACGGGAACCAACTATGGCTACACCTTC.

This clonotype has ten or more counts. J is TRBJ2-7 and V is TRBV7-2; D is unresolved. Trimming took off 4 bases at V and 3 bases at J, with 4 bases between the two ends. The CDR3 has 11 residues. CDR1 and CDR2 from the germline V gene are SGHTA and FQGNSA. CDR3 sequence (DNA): TGTGCCAGCAGCTCCCTCTACGAGCAGTACTTC. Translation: CASSSLYEQYF.

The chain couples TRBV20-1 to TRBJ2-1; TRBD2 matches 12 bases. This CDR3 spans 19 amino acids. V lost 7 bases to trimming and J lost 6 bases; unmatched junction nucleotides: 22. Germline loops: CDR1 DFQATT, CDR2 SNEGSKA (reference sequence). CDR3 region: CSGADYLAGGPIHPNEQFF. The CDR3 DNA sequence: TGCAGTGGGGCCGATTATCTAGCGGGAGGGCCTATCCATCCCAATGAGCAGTTCTTC.

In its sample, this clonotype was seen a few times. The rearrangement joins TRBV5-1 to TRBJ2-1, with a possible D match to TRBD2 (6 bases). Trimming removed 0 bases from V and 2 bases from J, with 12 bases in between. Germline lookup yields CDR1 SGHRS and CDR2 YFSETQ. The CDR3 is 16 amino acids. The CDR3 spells CASSLEVGGPYNEQFF. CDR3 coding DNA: TGCGCCAGCAGCTTGGAGGTGGGAGGACCCTACAATGAGCAGTTCTTC.

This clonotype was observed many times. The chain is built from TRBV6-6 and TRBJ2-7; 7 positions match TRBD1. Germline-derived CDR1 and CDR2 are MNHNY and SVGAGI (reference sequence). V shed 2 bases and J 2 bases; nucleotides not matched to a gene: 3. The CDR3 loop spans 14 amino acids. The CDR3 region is CASSYPTGTYEQYF. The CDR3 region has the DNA TGTGCCAGCAGTTACCCGACAGGGACCTACGAGCAGTACTTC.

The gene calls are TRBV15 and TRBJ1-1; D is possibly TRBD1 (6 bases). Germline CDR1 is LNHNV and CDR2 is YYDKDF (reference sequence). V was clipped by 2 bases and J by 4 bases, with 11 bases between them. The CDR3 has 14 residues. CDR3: CATSRWGGGTEAFF. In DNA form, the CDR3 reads TGTGCCACCAGCAGATGGGGAGGGGGCACTGAAGCTTTCTTT. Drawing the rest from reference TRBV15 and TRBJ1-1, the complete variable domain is DAMVIQNPRYQVTQFGKPVTLSCSQTLNHNVMYWYQQKSSQAPKLLFHYYDKDFNNEADTPDNFQSRRPNTSFCFLDIRSPGLGDTAMYLCATSRWGGGTEAFFGQGTRLTVV.

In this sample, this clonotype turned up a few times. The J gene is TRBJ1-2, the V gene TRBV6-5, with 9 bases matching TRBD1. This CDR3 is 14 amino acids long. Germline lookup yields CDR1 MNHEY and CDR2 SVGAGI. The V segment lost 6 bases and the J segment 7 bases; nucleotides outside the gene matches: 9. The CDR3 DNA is TGTGCCAGCAGCGGCACAGGGGGCGAACTTGGCTACACCTTC. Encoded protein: CASSGTGGELGYTF.

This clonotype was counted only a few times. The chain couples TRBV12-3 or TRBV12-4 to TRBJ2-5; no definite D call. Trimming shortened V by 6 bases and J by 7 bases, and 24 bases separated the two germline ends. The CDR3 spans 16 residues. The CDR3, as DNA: TGTGCCAGCAGCAACTCGGTCGCTACCATCTTGGGGACCCAGTACTTC. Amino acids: CASSNSVATILGTQYF.

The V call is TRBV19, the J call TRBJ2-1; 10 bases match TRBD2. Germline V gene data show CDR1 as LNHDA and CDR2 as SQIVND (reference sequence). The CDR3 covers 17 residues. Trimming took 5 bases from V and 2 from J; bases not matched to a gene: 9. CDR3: CASSYPSLAGPYNEQFF. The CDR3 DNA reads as TGTGCCAGTAGTTATCCCTCACTAGCGGGGCCCTACAATGAGCAGTTCTTC.